This is a list of T cell receptor beta chains from one sample in a study of blood T cell repertoires in COVID-19. Sequenced by immunoSEQ multiplex PCR; TCRdb stores in-frame clones only, minus some. The sample has 330,000 or so clones, roughly nine tenths seen once; the top ten hold 18%. Sequencing was performed on PBMCs or T cells enriched from blood (not recorded which). The receptors originated from a woman younger than 45 who had recovered from COVID-19. Each CDR3 is given with its conserved first and last residue. The D gene is left open where the match is weak. Clone size, where shown, is once, few, many, or a class for clones that have expanded.

size	V	D	J	CDR3	DNA
.	TRBV11-2	.	TRBJ2-7	CASSFGGLPYEQYF	TGTGCCAGCAGCTTTGGGGGCCTCCCCTACGAGCAGTACTTC
.	TRBV10-3	.	TRBJ2-1	CAISEPNLSYNEQFF	TGTGCCATCAGTGAGCCTAACTTATCCTACAATGAGCAGTTCTTC
once	TRBV5-8	.	TRBJ1-4	CASSETGSANEKLFF	TGTGCCAGCAGCGAGACAGGATCAGCTAATGAAAAACTGTTTTTT
.	TRBV6-1	.	TRBJ1-1	CASSEAGRGTFF	TGTGCCAGCAGTGAAGCAGGTAGGGGAACTTTCTTT
few	TRBV4-3	.	TRBJ1-2	CASSQAQGWDGYTF	TGCGCCAGCAGCCAAGCGCAGGGTTGGGATGGCTACACCTTC
once	TRBV9	TRBD2	TRBJ2-5	CASSPSVAGGQETQYF	TGTGCCAGCAGCCCTTCTGTGGCGGGGGGGCAAGAGACCCAGTACTTC
.	TRBV19	TRBD2	TRBJ2-1	CASSISGDNEQFF	TGTGCCAGTAGTATAAGCGGGGACAATGAGCAGTTCTTC
once	TRBV7-9	TRBD2	TRBJ2-1	CASSKPSGGHNEQFF	TGTGCCAGCAGCAAACCTAGCGGGGGTCACAATGAGCAGTTCTTC
.	TRBV3-1/TRBV3-2	.	TRBJ1-2	CASSQEGRYGYTF	TGTGCCAGCAGCCAAGAGGGCAGGTATGGCTACACCTTC
once	TRBV5-6	.	TRBJ2-1	CASSSVYNEQFF	TGTGCCAGCAGCTCCGTCTACAATGAGCAGTTCTTC
.	TRBV4-1	TRBD2	TRBJ2-5	CASSPASGRHPNQETQYF	TGCGCCAGCAGCCCGGCGAGCGGGAGGCACCCCAACCAAGAGACCCAGTACTTC
.	TRBV5-8	TRBD1	TRBJ2-7	CASSETGVSSYEQYF	TGTGCCAGCAGCGAGACAGGGGTGAGCTCCTACGAGCAGTACTTC
.	TRBV6-5	.	TRBJ2-3	CASSRAFDTTDTQYF	TGTGCCAGCAGTCGCGCCTTCGACACCACAGATACGCAGTATTTT
once	TRBV7-9	.	TRBJ2-5	CASSLVRGGQETQYF	TGTGCCAGCAGCCTGGTTAGGGGCGGCCAAGAGACCCAGTACTTC
.	TRBV7-9	.	TRBJ2-2	CASSLEGMNTGELFF	TGTGCCAGCAGCTTGGAGGGTATGAACACCGGGGAGCTGTTTTTT
.	TRBV5-1	.	TRBJ2-2	CASRGLDTGELFF	TGCGCCAGCCGCGGGCTCGACACCGGGGAGCTGTTTTTT
.	TRBV11-2	.	TRBJ1-2	CASSLGQVGSPNYGYTF	TGTGCCAGCAGCTTAGGGCAGGTGGGCAGCCCCAACTATGGCTACACCTTC
.	TRBV5-4	TRBD1	TRBJ1-4	CASSPGTVKTNEKLFF	TGTGCCAGCAGCCCCGGGACAGTTAAGACTAATGAAAAACTGTTTTTT
.	TRBV27	TRBD2	TRBJ2-3	CASSWASGRTDTQYF	TGTGCCAGCAGCTGGGCTAGCGGGAGAACAGATACGCAGTATTTT
.	TRBV5-4	.	TRBJ2-7	CASRSRDDPYEQYF	TGTGCCAGCAGGTCGCGGGACGACCCCTACGAGCAGTACTTC
.	TRBV24-1	.	TRBJ2-7	CATSDPGSYEQYF	TGTGCCACCAGTGATCCCGGTTCCTACGAGCAGTACTTC
.	TRBV2	.	TRBJ1-2	CASSEDSFNYGYTF	TGTGCCAGCAGCGAGGACAGTTTCAACTATGGCTACACCTTC